This T cell receptor beta chain was profiled in a study of blood T cell repertoires in COVID-19. V was cut by 6 bases and J by 6 bases, with 19 bases left in between. Germline CDR1 is KGHDR and CDR2 is SFDVKD. This CDR3 region has 15 residues. TCRdb's copy holds only in-frame clones and misses some; the assay was immunoSEQ multiplex PCR. This repertoire shows around 200,000 clones, 85% to 90% found once; its top ten account for 1.2%. The rearrangement uses TRBV24-1 and TRBJ1-1, with D possibly matching TRBD1 (5 bases). The TCR was taken from a man aged 25 to 40 who had recovered from COVID-19. Sequencing input: PBMCs or T cells enriched from blood (not recorded which). CDR3 residues: CATSPGGEGRPEAFF. The CDR3 nucleotides read TGTGCCACCAGTCCAGGAGGGGAGGGGCGGCCTGAAGCTTTCTTT.